Below, one T cell receptor (beta chain) is given with its context. This PCR relied on a set of 60 Vbeta primers and 13 Jbeta primers. Profiled with immunoSEQ multiplex PCR; TCRdb holds only in-frame clones, not every one. The table shows 150,000 or so clones, with about three quarters occurring only once. Trimming removed 6 bases from V and 4 bases from J; junction bases left unmatched: 4. This CDR3 region has 14 residues. Germline-derived CDR1 and CDR2 are SGHRS and YFSETQ. This record belongs to a study of cytomegalovirus exposure and HLA in healthy donors. The sequenced material came from PBMCs. The chain has TRBV5-1 and TRBJ2-2; 9 nucleotides line up with TRBD1. The source of this sequence is a male donor in good health and CMV-seronegative. CDR3 bases: TGCGCCAGCACTCCGGGACAGGGCACCGGGGAGCTGTTTTTT. It encodes CASTPGQGTGELFF.